The following is a T cell receptor (beta chain) sequence with its context. What it binds is not known. The entry originates in a study of T cell clones after liver transplantation. Overall study context: TCRbeta sequencing after a pre-transplant mixed lymphocyte reaction identified graft-donor-reactive clones, later tracked in post-transplant blood. Study-level points and caveats: Graft donor-reactive T cells may have migrated into the graft rather than being deleted.

The CDR3 is 13 amino acids. The V end was cut by 0 bases, the J end by 4 bases, with 6 bases between. The germline gives CDR1 MNHNS, CDR2 SASEGT. The data were produced by immunoSEQ multiplex PCR, yet TCRdb's version contains in-frame clones alone and is incomplete. The table records tens of thousands of clones, 80% to 95% of them present only once. The gene calls are TRBV6-1 and TRBJ1-2; the D gene is possibly TRBD1 (5 bases). Sequences were derived from CD4+ T cells from blood, sampled about 25 months after liver transplant. The receptor was isolated from a human patient who received a liver transplant. T cells may partly derive from the graft donor. CDR3 in DNA: TGTGCCAGCAGTGAAGCGGGGACCTATGGCTACACCTTC. Protein sequence: CASSEAGTYGYTF.